These T cell receptor beta chains were read from a single sample in a study of CD8 T cells in ankylosing spondylitis. TCRdb fed the 5' RACE reads into MiXCR, producing one record per CDR3 protein. The sample carries more than 35,000 distinct CDR3 sequences, 2.7% recorded once. Sequenced sample: blood, either unsorted or a sorted T cell fraction (not recorded which). Receptors were obtained from a male donor with ankylosing spondylitis or in good health (not recorded which). CDR3s include the opening cysteine and the closing phenylalanine or tryptophan. The D gene is left open where the match is weak. For some rows the clone size is stated as once, few or many, or as a class when expanded; others skip it.

TRBV9	many	TRBJ2-1	TRBD2	CASSVVQSGRAPEQFF	TGTGCCAGCAGCGTAGTACAGAGCGGGAGGGCCCCCGAGCAGTTCTTC
TRBV9	many	TRBJ2-1	TRBD2	CASSVSGRANEQFF	TGTGCCAGCAGCGTGAGCGGGAGGGCCAATGAGCAGTTCTTC
TRBV9	many	TRBJ2-3	-	CASSVNSGEDTQYF	TGTGCCAGCAGCGTAAACTCAGGGGAAGATACGCAGTATTTT
TRBV9	many	TRBJ2-7	-	CASSEGRQSSYEQYF	TGTGCCAGCAGCGAGGGACGCCAGAGCTCCTACGAGCAGTACTTC
TRBV9	many	TRBJ2-1	-	CASSVGFSNEQFF	TGTGCCAGCAGCGTAGGGTTCAGCAATGAGCAGTTCTTC
TRBV9	many	TRBJ2-3	TRBD2	CASSGGLAHTDTQYF	TGTGCCAGCAGCGGGGGACTAGCACACACAGATACGCAGTATTTT
TRBV9	many	TRBJ2-1	-	CASSVTDRAPWFF	TGTGCCAGCAGCGTGACTGATCGGGCTCCATGGTTCTTC
TRBV9	-	TRBJ1-1	-	CASSVDNFNTEAFF	TGTGCCAGCAGCGTAGATAACTTTAACACTGAAGCTTTCTTT
TRBV9	many	TRBJ2-2	-	CASSPPPENTGELFF	TGTGCCAGCAGCCCACCGCCGGAGAACACCGGGGAGCTGTTTTTT
TRBV9	many	TRBJ2-1	TRBD2	CASSVVLAGVNNEQFF	TGTGCCAGCAGCGTAGTACTAGCGGGAGTCAACAATGAGCAGTTCTTC
TRBV27	many	TRBJ2-5	-	CANRRFQETQYF	TGTGCCAACCGCCGGTTCCAAGAGACCCAGTACTTC
TRBV9	many	TRBJ2-7	TRBD1	CASSVAGTGVYEQYF	TGTGCCAGCAGCGTAGCCGGGACAGGCGTTTACGAGCAGTACTTC
TRBV9	many	TRBJ1-2	-	CASSVDHNGGPSGYTF	TGTGCCAGCAGCGTAGACCACAACGGCGGGCCTAGCGGCTACACCTTC
TRBV9	many	TRBJ1-1	-	CASSPTEGQAFF	TGTGCCAGCAGTCCTACCGAGGGGCAAGCTTTCTTT
TRBV9	many	TRBJ2-7	-	CASSVRGGTATYEQYF	TGTGCCAGCAGCGTAAGGGGGGGGACGGCAACCTACGAGCAGTACTTC
TRBV9	many	TRBJ1-2	-	CASSVVRGGYTF	TGTGCCAGCAGCGTCGTCCGAGGGGGCTACACCTTC
TRBV9	many	TRBJ2-2	TRBD2	CASSVATRGTSGYTGELFF	TGTGCCAGCAGCGTAGCTACGAGAGGGACTAGCGGTTACACCGGGGAGCTGTTTTTT
TRBV5-1	many	TRBJ2-1	TRBD2	CASSSRDFGGGRIF	TGCGCCAGCAGCTCCCGTGATTTTGGCGGGGGGAGAATCTTC
TRBV9	many	TRBJ2-5	-	CASSVGPAIQETQYF	TGTGCCAGCAGCGTAGGTCCGGCCATCCAAGAGACCCAGTACTTC
TRBV9	many	TRBJ2-5	-	CASSDTGLDETQYF	TGTGCCAGCAGCGACACAGGGCTCGATGAGACCCAGTACTTC
TRBV9	many	TRBJ2-4	-	CASSEGQGSKNIQYF	TGTGCCAGCAGCGAGGGGCAGGGTTCCAAAAACATTCAGTACTTC
TRBV9	many	TRBJ2-3	TRBD1	CASSRTGISTDTQYF	TGTGCCAGCTCACGGACAGGGATATCCACAGATACGCAGTATTTT
TRBV9	many	TRBJ2-7	-	CASSVGQNNYEQYF	TGTGCCAGCAGCGTAGGTCAGAATAATTACGAGCAGTACTTC
TRBV9	many	TRBJ2-3	-	CASSPREDTQYF	TGTGCCAGCAGCCCCAGGGAGGATACGCAGTATTTT
TRBV9	many	TRBJ2-2	TRBD2	CASSVGAAAGVTGELFF	TGTGCCAGCAGCGTAGGGGCGGCCGCGGGAGTAACTGGGGAGCTGTTTTTT
TRBV9	medium-sized	TRBJ2-5	TRBD2	CASSLSGGQETQYF	TGTGCCAGCAGCCTAAGCGGGGGCCAAGAGACCCAGTACTTC
TRBV9	many	TRBJ2-1	-	CASSPGAGHNEQFF	TGTGCCAGCAGCCCGGGTGCGGGCCACAATGAGCAGTTCTTC
TRBV9	many	TRBJ1-1	TRBD1	CASSVGTGLGEAFF	TGTGCCAGCAGCGTCGGGACAGGGCTTGGGGAAGCTTTCTTT
TRBV9	many	TRBJ2-7	TRBD2	CASSPGGLAGFYEQYF	TGTGCCAGCAGCCCCGGGGGACTAGCGGGATTCTACGAGCAGTACTTC
TRBV9	-	TRBJ2-1	-	CASSRDPSGNEQFF	TGTGCCAGCAGCAGAGATCCCAGTGGAAATGAGCAGTTCTTC
TRBV9	many	TRBJ2-2	-	CASSEGNGNTGELFF	TGTGCCAGCAGCGAGGGGAACGGGAACACCGGGGAGCTGTTTTTT
TRBV9	many	TRBJ2-7	-	CASSATEDYEQYF	TGTGCCAGCAGTGCTACCGAGGACTACGAGCAGTACTTC
TRBV9	many	TRBJ1-5	TRBD1	CASSRDRDQPQHF	TGTGCCAGCAGTAGGGACAGGGATCAGCCCCAGCATTTT
TRBV9	-	TRBJ2-3	TRBD1	CASSVPGQGASDTQYF	TGTGCCAGCAGCGTCCCGGGACAGGGGGCGTCAGATACGCAGTATTTT
TRBV9	many	TRBJ2-2	-	CASSPEVGSTGELFF	TGTGCCAGCAGCCCCGAGGTAGGGTCAACCGGGGAGCTGTTTTTT
TRBV9	many	TRBJ1-4	TRBD1	CASSVAWDSYEKLFF	TGTGCCAGCAGCGTAGCGTGGGACAGCTATGAAAAACTGTTTTTT
TRBV9	many	TRBJ2-3	TRBD1	CASSVGQGGVDTQYF	TGTGCCAGCAGCGTGGGACAGGGGGGGGTGGATACGCAGTATTTT
TRBV9	many	TRBJ2-7	TRBD2	CASSVESGSSEQYF	TGTGCCAGCAGCGTAGAAAGCGGGAGTTCTGAGCAGTACTTC
TRBV9	many	TRBJ2-1	TRBD1	CASSRDREIPEQFF	TGTGCCAGCAGCCGGGACAGGGAGATCCCTGAGCAGTTCTTC
TRBV9	many	TRBJ2-7	-	CASSVAPTGNYEQYF	TGTGCCAGCAGCGTAGCCCCGACAGGCAATTACGAGCAGTACTTC
TRBV5-4	many	TRBJ2-5	TRBD2	CASSLFVSGSETQYF	TGTGCCAGCAGCTTGTTTGTTAGCGGGAGTGAGACCCAGTACTTC
TRBV9	many	TRBJ2-3	-	CASNGQRSTDTQYF	TGTGCCAGCAACGGACAGCGAAGCACAGATACGCAGTATTTT
TRBV9	many	TRBJ1-1	-	CASARQMNTEAFF	TGTGCCAGCGCTAGACAGATGAACACTGAAGCTTTCTTT
TRBV9	few	TRBJ1-2	TRBD1	CASSTRQGAAPGGYTF	TGTGCCAGCAGCACCAGACAGGGGGCAGCTCCGGGGGGCTACACCTTC
TRBV9	many	TRBJ2-7	TRBD2	CASSVAPGLAESSYEQYF	TGTGCCAGCAGCGTAGCCCCGGGACTAGCGGAAAGCTCCTACGAGCAGTACTTC
TRBV9	many	TRBJ2-3	-	CASSVSAGPSDTQYF	TGTGCCAGCAGCGTAAGCGCCGGACCTTCAGATACGCAGTATTTT
TRBV9	many	TRBJ2-1	-	CASSLINSYNEQFF	TGTGCCAGCAGCCTCATAAACTCCTACAATGAGCAGTTCTTC
TRBV9	many	TRBJ1-3	-	CASSVGGASSGNTIYF	TGTGCCAGCAGCGTAGGAGGGGCGAGCTCTGGAAACACCATATATTTT
TRBV9	many	TRBJ1-2	-	CASSVARAGDGYTF	TGTGCCAGCAGCGTAGCTCGGGCGGGGGATGGCTACACCTTC
TRBV9	many	TRBJ1-2	TRBD1	CASSVGTGDYGYTF	TGTGCCAGCAGCGTCGGGACAGGGGATTACGGCTACACCTTC
TRBV9	many	TRBJ2-1	-	CASSVGTGNLYEQFF	TGTGCCAGCAGCGTAGGTACAGGGAACTTATATGAGCAGTTCTTC
TRBV9	many	TRBJ2-5	-	CASSYQPLAGKETQYF	TGTGCCAGCAGCTACCAGCCCTTGGCCGGAAAAGAGACCCAGTACTTC
TRBV9	-	TRBJ2-1	TRBD2	CASSLGLAGDEQFF	TGTGCCAGCAGCCTCGGACTAGCGGGAGATGAGCAGTTCTTC
TRBV9	many	TRBJ2-1	TRBD2	CASSVGREYYNEQFF	TGTGCCAGCAGCGTAGGGCGGGAGTATTACAATGAGCAGTTCTTC
TRBV9	many	TRBJ2-5	-	CASSVTGRETQYF	TGTGCCAGCAGCGTCACGGGAAGGGAGACCCAGTACTTC
TRBV9	many	TRBJ1-2	-	CASSPSPTESYGYTF	TGTGCCAGCAGCCCTAGTCCGACAGAGTCCTATGGCTACACCTTC
TRBV9	many	TRBJ2-1	-	CASSVGLDRFNEQFF	TGTGCCAGCAGCGTAGGACTAGATCGGTTCAATGAGCAGTTCTTC
TRBV9	many	TRBJ1-1	-	CASSVATGGDTEAFF	TGTGCCAGCAGCGTAGCAACCGGGGGGGACACTGAAGCTTTCTTT
TRBV20-1	many	TRBJ2-7	TRBD2	CSAVRLAGGNYEQYF	TGCAGTGCAGTCCGACTAGCGGGAGGGAACTACGAGCAGTACTTC
TRBV9	many	TRBJ2-5	-	CASSVRTDLQETQYF	TGTGCCAGCAGCGTCCGGACAGACTTACAAGAGACCCAGTACTTC